The source of this TCR beta chain is a study of CD8 T cells in ankylosing spondylitis. Library preparation for TCR beta used quantitative 5'-RACE with molecular barcodes. Each CDR3 protein gets one entry after TCRdb re-called the 5' RACE reads with MiXCR. Of 500,000 or so distinct CDR3 sequences detected, about 5.2% appear once; the ten largest clones hold roughly 3.5%. Comments on this clonotype: Its antigen is still unknown.

This CDR3 contains 17 residues. Looked up from germline, CDR1 is DFQATT and CDR2 is SNEGSKA (reference sequence). The ends were cut back, 3 bases at V and 4 bases at J, with 23 bases in the middle. General study points: Clones linked to disease were reported to show significant enrichment in matched ankylosing spondylitis synovial fluid. Disease-linked clones were CD8+ and relatively rare in peripheral blood. Some of these motif variants have turned up before, in reports on reactive arthritis synovial fluid and blood. Ankylosing spondylitis blood seemed to carry a telltale TCR beta motif made of several highly homologous variants.

The material sequenced was blood, either unsorted or a sorted T cell fraction (not recorded which). The sequence came from a male donor with ankylosing spondylitis. V and J are TRBV20-1 and TRBJ2-3; maybe TRBD2 (6 bases). CDR3 nucleotides: TGCAGTGCTAGGGACCGGGAGAAGGTATATCAGGCAGATACGCAGTATTTT. This sequence encodes CSARDREKVYQADTQYF.